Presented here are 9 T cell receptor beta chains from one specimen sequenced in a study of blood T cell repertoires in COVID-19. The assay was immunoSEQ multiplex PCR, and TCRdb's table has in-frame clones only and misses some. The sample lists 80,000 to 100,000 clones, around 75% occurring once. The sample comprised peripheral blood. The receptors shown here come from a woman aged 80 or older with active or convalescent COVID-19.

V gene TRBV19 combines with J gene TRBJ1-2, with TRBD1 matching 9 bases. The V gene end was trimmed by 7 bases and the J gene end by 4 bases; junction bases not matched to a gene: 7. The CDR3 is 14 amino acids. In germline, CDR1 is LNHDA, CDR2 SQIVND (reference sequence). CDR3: CASIMDRGSYGYTF. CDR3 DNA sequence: TGTGCCAGTATAATGGACAGGGGATCCTATGGCTACACCTTC.

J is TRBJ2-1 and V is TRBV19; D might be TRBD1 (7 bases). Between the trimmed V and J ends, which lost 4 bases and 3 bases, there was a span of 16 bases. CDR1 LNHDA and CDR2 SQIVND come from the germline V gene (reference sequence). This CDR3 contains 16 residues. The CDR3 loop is CASSSGTATFYNEQFF. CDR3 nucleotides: TGTGCCAGTAGTAGCGGGACAGCAACCTTCTACAATGAGCAGTTCTTC.

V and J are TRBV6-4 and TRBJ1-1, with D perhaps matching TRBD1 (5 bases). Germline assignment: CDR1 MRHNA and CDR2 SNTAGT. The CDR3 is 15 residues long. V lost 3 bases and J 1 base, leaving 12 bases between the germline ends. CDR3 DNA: TGTGCCAGCAGTGAGGGTGCGGGGGGGAACACTGAAGCTTTCTTT. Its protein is CASSEGAGGNTEAFF.

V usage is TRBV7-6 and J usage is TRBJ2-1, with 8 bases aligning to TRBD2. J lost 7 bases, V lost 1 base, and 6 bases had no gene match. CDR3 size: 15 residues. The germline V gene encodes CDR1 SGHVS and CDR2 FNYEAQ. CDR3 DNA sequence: TGTGCCAGCAGCTTAGTCTCGGGAGGGAGGAATGAGCAGTTCTTC. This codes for CASSLVSGGRNEQFF.

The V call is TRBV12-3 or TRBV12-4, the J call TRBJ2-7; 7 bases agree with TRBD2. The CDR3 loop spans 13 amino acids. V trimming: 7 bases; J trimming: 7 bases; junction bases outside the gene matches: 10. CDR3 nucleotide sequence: TGTGCCAGCAATCAGCGGGACGGCGGGGAGCAGTACTTC. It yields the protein CASNQRDGGEQYF.

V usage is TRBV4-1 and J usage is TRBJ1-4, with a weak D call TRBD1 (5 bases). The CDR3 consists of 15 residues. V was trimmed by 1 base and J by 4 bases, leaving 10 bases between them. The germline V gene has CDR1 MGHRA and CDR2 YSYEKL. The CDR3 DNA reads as TGCGCCAGCAGCCAAGGGGAAGGGGTTAATGAAAAACTGTTTTTT. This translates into CASSQGEGVNEKLFF.

The CDR3 sequence is CASSLHGQGAFGEAFF. The CDR3 DNA follows: TGTGCCAGCAGCTTGCATGGACAGGGGGCCTTTGGTGAAGCTTTCTTT. The rearrangement links TRBV7-2 to TRBJ1-1; 11 nucleotides agree with TRBD1. The germline gives CDR1 SGHTA, CDR2 FQGNSA. CDR3 length: 16 residues. The ends lost 3 bases at V and 7 bases at J; junction bases unmatched: 10.

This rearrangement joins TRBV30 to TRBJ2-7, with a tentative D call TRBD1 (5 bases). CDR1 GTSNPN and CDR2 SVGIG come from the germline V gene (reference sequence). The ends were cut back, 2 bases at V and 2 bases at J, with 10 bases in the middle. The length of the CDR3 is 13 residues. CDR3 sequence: CAWSKDTPYEQYF. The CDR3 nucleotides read TGTGCCTGGAGTAAGGACACCCCCTACGAGCAGTACTTC.

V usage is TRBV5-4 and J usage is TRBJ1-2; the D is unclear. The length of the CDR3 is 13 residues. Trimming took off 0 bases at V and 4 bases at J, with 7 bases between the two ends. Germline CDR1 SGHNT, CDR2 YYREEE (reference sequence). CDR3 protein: CASSLDWAYGYTF. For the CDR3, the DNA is TGTGCCAGCAGCTTGGATTGGGCCTATGGCTACACCTTC.